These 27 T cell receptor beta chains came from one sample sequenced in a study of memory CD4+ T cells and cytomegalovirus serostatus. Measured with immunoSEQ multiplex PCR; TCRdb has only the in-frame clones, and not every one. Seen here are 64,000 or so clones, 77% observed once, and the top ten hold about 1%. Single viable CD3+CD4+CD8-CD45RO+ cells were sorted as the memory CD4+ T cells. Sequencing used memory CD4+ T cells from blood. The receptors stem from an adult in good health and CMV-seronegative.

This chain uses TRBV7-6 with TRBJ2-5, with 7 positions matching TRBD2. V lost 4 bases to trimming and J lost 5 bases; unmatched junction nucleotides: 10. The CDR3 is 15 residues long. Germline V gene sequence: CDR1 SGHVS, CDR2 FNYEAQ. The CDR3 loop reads CASSSLLAVAETQYF. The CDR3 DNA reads TGTGCCAGCAGCTCGCTTCTAGCGGTCGCTGAGACCCAGTACTTC.

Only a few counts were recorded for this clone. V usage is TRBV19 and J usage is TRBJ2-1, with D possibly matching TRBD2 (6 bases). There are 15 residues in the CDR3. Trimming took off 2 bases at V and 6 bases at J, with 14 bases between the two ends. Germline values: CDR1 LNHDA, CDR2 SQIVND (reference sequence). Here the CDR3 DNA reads TGTGCCAGTAGTATACGGAGGGGATCGGCCAATGAGCAGTTCTTC. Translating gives CASSIRRGSANEQFF.

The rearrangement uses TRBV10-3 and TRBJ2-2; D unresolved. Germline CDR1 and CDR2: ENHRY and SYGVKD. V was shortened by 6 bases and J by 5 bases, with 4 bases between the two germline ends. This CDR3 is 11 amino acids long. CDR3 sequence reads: CAIRGTGELFF. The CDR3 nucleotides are TGTGCCATCAGGGGAACCGGGGAGCTGTTTTTT.

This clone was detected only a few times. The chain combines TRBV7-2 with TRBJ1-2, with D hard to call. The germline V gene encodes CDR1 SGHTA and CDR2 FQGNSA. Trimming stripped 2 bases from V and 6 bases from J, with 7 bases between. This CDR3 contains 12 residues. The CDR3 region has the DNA TGTGCCAGCAGCTTAAAGCTTAATGGCTACACCTTC. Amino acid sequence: CASSLKLNGYTF.

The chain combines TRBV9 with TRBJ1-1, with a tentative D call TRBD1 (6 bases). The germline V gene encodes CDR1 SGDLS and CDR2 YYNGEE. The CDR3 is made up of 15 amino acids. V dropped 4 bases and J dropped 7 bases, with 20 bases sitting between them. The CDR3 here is CASSPSGQIGDEAFF. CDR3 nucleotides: TGTGCCAGCAGCCCTTCTGGACAGATAGGGGATGAAGCTTTCTTT.

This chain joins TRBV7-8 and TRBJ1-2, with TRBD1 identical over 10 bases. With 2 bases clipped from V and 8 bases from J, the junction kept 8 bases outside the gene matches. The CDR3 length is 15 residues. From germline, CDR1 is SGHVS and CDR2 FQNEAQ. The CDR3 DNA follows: TGTGCCAGCAGCTTACGAGACAGGGGGCTTGGCGGCTACACCTTC. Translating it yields CASSLRDRGLGGYTF.

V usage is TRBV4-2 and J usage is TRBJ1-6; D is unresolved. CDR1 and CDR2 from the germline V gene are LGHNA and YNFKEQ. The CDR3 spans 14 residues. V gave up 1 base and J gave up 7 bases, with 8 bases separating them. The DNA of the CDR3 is TGTGCCAGCAGCCAAGCCCTGGGGAATTCACCCCTCCACTTT. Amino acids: CASSQALGNSPLHF.

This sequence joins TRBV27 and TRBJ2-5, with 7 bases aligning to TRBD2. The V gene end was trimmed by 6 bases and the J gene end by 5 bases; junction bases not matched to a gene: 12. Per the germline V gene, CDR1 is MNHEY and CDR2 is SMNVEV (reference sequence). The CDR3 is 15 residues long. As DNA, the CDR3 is TGTGCCAGCAGGACGGGGGAGGGCCTTTGGGAGACCCAGTACTTC. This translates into CASRTGEGLWETQYF.

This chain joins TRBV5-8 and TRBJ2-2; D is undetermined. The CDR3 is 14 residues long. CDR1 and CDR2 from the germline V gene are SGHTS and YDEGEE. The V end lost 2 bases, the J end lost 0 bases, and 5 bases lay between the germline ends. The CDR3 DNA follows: TGTGCCAGCAGCTTCGATTCGAACACCGGGGAGCTGTTTTTT. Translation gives CASSFDSNTGELFF.

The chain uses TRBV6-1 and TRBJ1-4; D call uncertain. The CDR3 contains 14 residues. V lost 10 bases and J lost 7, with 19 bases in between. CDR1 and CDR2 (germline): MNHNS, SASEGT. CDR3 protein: CAMLEDQPSEKLFF. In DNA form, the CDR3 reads TGTGCCATGCTAGAGGACCAGCCATCTGAAAAACTGTTTTTT.

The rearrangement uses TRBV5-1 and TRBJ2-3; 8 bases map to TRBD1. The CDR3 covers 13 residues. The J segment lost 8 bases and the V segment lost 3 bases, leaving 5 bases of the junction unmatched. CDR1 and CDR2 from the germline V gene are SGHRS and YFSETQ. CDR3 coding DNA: TGCGCCAGCAGCTGGGGACAGGCAGGTACGCAGTATTTT. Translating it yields CASSWGQAGTQYF. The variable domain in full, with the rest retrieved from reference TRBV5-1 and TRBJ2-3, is KAGVTQTPRYLIKTRGQQVTLSCSPISGHRSVSWYQQTPGQGLQFLFEYFSETQRNKGNFPGRFSGRQFSNSRSEMNVSTLELGDSALYLCASSWGQAGTQYFGPGTRLTVL.

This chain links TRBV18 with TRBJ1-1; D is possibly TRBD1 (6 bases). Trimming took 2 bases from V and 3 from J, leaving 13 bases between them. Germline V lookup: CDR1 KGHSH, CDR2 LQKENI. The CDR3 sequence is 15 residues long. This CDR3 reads CASSPYAGVDTEAFF. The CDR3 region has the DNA TGTGCCAGCTCACCATACGCAGGGGTTGACACTGAAGCTTTCTTT.

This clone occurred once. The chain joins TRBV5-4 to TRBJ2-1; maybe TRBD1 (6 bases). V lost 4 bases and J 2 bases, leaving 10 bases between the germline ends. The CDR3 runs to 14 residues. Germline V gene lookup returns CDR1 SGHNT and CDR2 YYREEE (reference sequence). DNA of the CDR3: TGTGCCAGCAGCGAGACAGGTCCCTACAATGAGCAGTTCTTC. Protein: CASSETGPYNEQFF.

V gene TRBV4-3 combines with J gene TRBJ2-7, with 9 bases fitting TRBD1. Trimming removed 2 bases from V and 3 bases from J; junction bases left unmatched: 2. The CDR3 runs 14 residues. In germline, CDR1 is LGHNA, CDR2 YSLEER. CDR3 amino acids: CASSQWDRDYEQYF. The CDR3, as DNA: TGCGCCAGCAGCCAATGGGACAGGGACTACGAGCAGTACTTC.

Written as DNA, the CDR3 is TGCGCCAGCAGCCAACTTACCGGGACAACTAATGAAAAACTGTTTTTT. Protein sequence: CASSQLTGTTNEKLFF. The V gene is TRBV4-1, the J gene TRBJ1-4; unclear D gene. CDR3 length: 16 residues. V lost 2 bases and J lost 0, with 10 bases in between. Germline assignment: CDR1 MGHRA and CDR2 YSYEKL.

The CDR3 protein is CASRGGTLQETQYF. The CDR3 nucleotides are TGCGCCAGCAGAGGAGGGACATTACAAGAGACCCAGTACTTC. The chain has TRBV5-1 and TRBJ2-5; tentatively, D is TRBD1 or TRBD2 (6 bases each). CDR3 length: 14 residues. CDR1 SGHRS and CDR2 YFSETQ come from the germline V gene. V lost 5 bases to trimming and J lost 2 bases, with 13 bases between them.

In DNA form, the CDR3 reads TGTGCCAGCAGAACCCAACAGGGGAAAAAAGGAACTAATGAAAAACTGTTTTTT. Its protein product is CASRTQQGKKGTNEKLFF. V usage is TRBV28 and J usage is TRBJ1-4; TRBD1 agrees at 7 bases. Per germline, CDR1 MDHEN and CDR2 SYDVKM. The CDR3 spans 18 residues. J lost 1 base, V lost 6 bases, and 14 bases had no gene match.

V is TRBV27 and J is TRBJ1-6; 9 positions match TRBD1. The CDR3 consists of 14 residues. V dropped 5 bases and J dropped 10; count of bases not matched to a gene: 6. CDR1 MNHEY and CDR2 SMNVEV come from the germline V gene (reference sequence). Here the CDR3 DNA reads TGTGCCAGCAGTGACAGGGGGGTAGGATCACCCCTCCACTTT. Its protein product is CASSDRGVGSPLHF.

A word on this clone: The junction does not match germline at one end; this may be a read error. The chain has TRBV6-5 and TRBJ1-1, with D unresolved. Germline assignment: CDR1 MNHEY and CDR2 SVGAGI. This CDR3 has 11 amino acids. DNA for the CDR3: TGTGCCAGCAATTACTGGGGTGAAGCTTTCTTT. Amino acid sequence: CASNYWGEAFF.

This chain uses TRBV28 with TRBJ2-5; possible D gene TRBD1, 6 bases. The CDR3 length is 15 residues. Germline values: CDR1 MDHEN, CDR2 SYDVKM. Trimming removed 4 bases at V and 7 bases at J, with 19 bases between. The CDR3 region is CASSSPGVVGGTQYF. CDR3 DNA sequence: TGTGCCAGCAGTTCCCCAGGGGTCGTAGGTGGGACCCAGTACTTC. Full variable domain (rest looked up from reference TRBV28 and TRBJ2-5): DVKVTQSSRYLVKRTGEKVFLECVQDMDHENMFWYRQDPGLGLRLIYFSYDVKMKEKGDIPEGYSVSREKKERFSLILESASTNQTSMYLCASSSPGVVGGTQYFGPGTRLLVL.

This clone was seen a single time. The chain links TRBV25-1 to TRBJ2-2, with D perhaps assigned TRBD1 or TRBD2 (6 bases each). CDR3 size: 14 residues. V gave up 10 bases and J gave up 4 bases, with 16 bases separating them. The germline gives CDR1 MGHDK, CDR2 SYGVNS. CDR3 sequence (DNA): TGTGCCACCCGATGGGGGGCAGGCACCGGGGAGCTGTTTTTT. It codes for CATRWGAGTGELFF.

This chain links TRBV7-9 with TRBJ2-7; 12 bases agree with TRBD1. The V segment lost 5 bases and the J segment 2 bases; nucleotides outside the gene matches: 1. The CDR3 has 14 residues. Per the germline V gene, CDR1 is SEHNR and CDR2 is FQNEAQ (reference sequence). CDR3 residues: CASSGTGGTYEQYF. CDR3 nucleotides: TGTGCCAGCAGCGGGACAGGGGGCACCTACGAGCAGTACTTC.

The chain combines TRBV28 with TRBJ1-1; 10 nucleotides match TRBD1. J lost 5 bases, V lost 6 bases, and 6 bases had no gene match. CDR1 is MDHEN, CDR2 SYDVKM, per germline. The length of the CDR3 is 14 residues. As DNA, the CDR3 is TGTGCCAGCAGGGCGGGACAGGGGATTACTGAAGCTTTCTTT. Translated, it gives CASRAGQGITEAFF.

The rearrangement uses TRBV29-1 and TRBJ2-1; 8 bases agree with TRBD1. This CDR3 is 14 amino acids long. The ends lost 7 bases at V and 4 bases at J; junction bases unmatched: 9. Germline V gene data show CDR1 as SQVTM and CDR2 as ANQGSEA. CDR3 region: CSGAGTGPYNEQFF. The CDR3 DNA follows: TGCAGCGGCGCCGGGACAGGTCCATACAATGAGCAGTTCTTC.

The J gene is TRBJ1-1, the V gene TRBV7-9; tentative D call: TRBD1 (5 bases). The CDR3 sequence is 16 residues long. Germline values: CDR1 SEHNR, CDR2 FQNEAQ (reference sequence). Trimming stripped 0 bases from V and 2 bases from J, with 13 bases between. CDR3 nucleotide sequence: TGTGCCAGCAGCTTAGCGCGGACAAACCCTAACACTGAAGCTTTCTTT. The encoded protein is CASSLARTNPNTEAFF.

The CDR3 loop reads CASHSGSVYEQYF. The CDR3 nucleotides are TGTGCCAGTCATAGCGGGAGTGTCTACGAGCAGTACTTC. This chain links TRBV28 with TRBJ2-7; TRBD2 matches 9 bases. Germline lookup yields CDR1 MDHEN and CDR2 SYDVKM. The CDR3 length is 13 residues. With 9 bases clipped from V and 3 bases from J, the junction kept 6 bases outside the gene matches.

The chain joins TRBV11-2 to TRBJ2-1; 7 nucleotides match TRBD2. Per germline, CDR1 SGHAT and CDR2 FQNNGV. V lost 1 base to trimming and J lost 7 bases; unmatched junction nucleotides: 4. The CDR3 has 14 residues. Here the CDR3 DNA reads TGTGCCAGCAGCTTAGCGAGGACTAGGAATGAGCAGTTCTTC. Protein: CASSLARTRNEQFF.